The present entry profiles one TCR beta chain with its context. Its target is unknown. The data were produced by immunoSEQ multiplex PCR, yet TCRdb's version contains in-frame clones alone and is incomplete. In the table there are 2 million to 2.5 million clones, 92% of which are singletons. The source of the sample is a study of shared clonotypes between healthy human individuals. Notes on the study in general: A few donors had roughly 5.2% of their naive CD4 clonotypes in common. The authors expected sequencing depth to affect clonotype sharing among donors.

Material for sequencing was naive CD4+ T cells from PBMCs. Stated subset: CD45RA+ positively selected. The sequence came from a young man in good health. Some clones in this sample may be carry-over from other donors' samples.

The CDR3 spells CASSPTYGLWTQYF. The CDR3 nucleotides read TGCGCCAGCAGCCCGACCTATGGGCTCTGGACCCAGTACTTC. The V call is TRBV4-3, the J call TRBJ2-5; D not resolved. The CDR3 totals 14 residues. Germline V gene data show CDR1 as LGHNA and CDR2 as YSLEER. Trimming removed 4 bases from V and 7 bases from J, with 16 bases in between.